The TCR beta chain described here comes from a study of vaccination effects on CD4 cells after COVID-19. Study at large: Participants were vaccinated with two doses of either the BNT162b2 or mRNA-1273 vaccine.

Study-wide points: Clones that were induced by infection or by vaccine showed marked contraction late after vaccination.

Before any sequencing was done, the ViraFEST assay used viral peptide pools to expand antigen-specific CD4+ T cells. Investigators separated out CD4+ T cells once more than nine days of culture had passed. Vaccinated recipients, who were negative for nucleocapsid antibodies, had no history of SARS-CoV-2 infection. Days 3 and 7 were when half the medium was replaced with IL-2 medium. Trimming pared 1 base from V and 2 bases from J, leaving 5 bases between. There are 13 residues in the CDR3. CDR1 is KGHSH and CDR2 is LQKENI in the germline V gene. This clone was recorded once. Its antigen is currently unknown. Some clones are missing from TCRdb's copy, which holds only in-frame ones; the method was immunoSEQ multiplex PCR. The sample shows tens of thousands of clones, roughly 70% of them seen only once.

The sample here was CD4+ T cells from PBMCs cultured with HCoV-OC43 spike peptides, taken before COVID-19 vaccination. Described subset: HCoV-OC43 spike overlapping peptide pool stimulation. The receptor comes from a human donor who received a COVID-19 vaccine. This rearrangement joins TRBV18 to TRBJ1-2, with D unresolved. CDR3 in DNA: TGTGCCAGCTCACCACAAGGGAACTATGGCTACACCTTC. Translated, it gives CASSPQGNYGYTF.